These 14 T cell receptor beta chains were all obtained from the same sample, sequenced in a study of T-cell memory formation after mild COVID-19. TCRdb independently ran MiXCR on the 5' RACE reads; one entry per CDR3 protein. The sample includes 65,000 to 90,000 distinct CDR3 sequences, around 13% seen only once; the top ten take less than 45%. Sample: PBMCs or a T cell subset sorted from them (not recorded which). Receptors were obtained from a man between 18 and 29 years old who had mild COVID-19 (a few samples of this study predate the infection). Cell type and time point are not known.

This chain joins TRBV20-1 and TRBJ1-1, with 7 nucleotides matching TRBD1. Germline V gives CDR1 DFQATT, CDR2 SNEGSKA (reference sequence). This CDR3 is 14 amino acids long. V lost 5 bases and J lost 0; bases outside the gene matches: 6. The CDR3 loop reads CSAQRTGMNTEAFF. DNA for the CDR3: TGCAGTGCTCAACGGACAGGAATGAACACTGAAGCTTTCTTT.

This clonotype was detected a few times. V is TRBV5-1 and J is TRBJ1-5; 10 nucleotides match TRBD1. This CDR3 is 15 amino acids long. V gave up 4 bases and J gave up 4 bases; unmatched junction bases: 5. Germline loops: CDR1 SGHRS, CDR2 YFSETQ. The CDR3: CASSPDRGRNQPQHF. DNA for the CDR3: TGCGCCAGCAGCCCAGACAGGGGGCGGAATCAGCCCCAGCATTTT.

The chain links TRBV7-8 to TRBJ1-2; D gene uncertain. The CDR3 contains 16 residues. The V and J ends lost 0 bases and 3 bases respectively, with 14 bases between them. Germline CDR1 is SGHVS and CDR2 is FQNEAQ. CDR3 DNA sequence: TGTGCCAGCAGCTTAGCCACCATGGAGGCGGACTATGGCTACACCTTC. Encoded protein: CASSLATMEADYGYTF.

The chain has TRBV4-1 and TRBJ2-4; tentatively, D is TRBD2 (6 bases). V was trimmed by 0 bases and J by 8 bases, leaving 14 bases between them. Germline lookup yields CDR1 MGHRA and CDR2 YSYEKL. There are 15 residues in the CDR3. The CDR3 nucleotides are TGCGCCAGCAGCCAAGATTCGGGGGTTGGGGACATTCAGTACTTC. Protein: CASSQDSGVGDIQYF.

This clonotype has more than one count but fewer than ten. CDR3 sequence: CASSLAYRMKHPTRETQYF. The CDR3, as DNA: TGTGCCAGCAGTTTAGCGTACCGGATGAAACACCCGACGCGGGAGACCCAGTACTTC. V is TRBV12-3 or TRBV12-4 and J is TRBJ2-5; no reliable D call. V was clipped by 0 bases and J by 5 bases, with 25 bases between them. The CDR3 loop spans 19 amino acids.

The chain has TRBV7-2 and TRBJ2-1, with 10 bases matching TRBD2. J lost 5 bases, V lost 5 bases, and 12 bases had no gene match. Germline V gene lookup returns CDR1 SGHTA and CDR2 FQGNSA. The CDR3 loop spans 17 amino acids. In DNA form, the CDR3 reads TGTGCCAGCAGCCCAGGGTTGAGCGGGAGGGTTAACAATGAGCAGTTCTTC. This encodes CASSPGLSGRVNNEQFF.

This clonotype was seen only a few times. This rearrangement joins TRBV4-2 to TRBJ2-1; TRBD2 matches 12 bases. The CDR3 is 16 amino acids. The germline gives CDR1 LGHNA, CDR2 YNFKEQ. V lost 3 bases and J lost 5; bases outside the gene matches: 5. CDR3: CASSHETSGGNNEQFF. In DNA form, the CDR3 reads TGTGCCAGCAGCCACGAGACTAGCGGGGGAAACAATGAGCAGTTCTTC.

This clonotype was seen a handful of times. The rearrangement links TRBV5-5 to TRBJ1-5, with 7 bases matching TRBD1. The CDR3 spans 15 residues. Germline V gene data show CDR1 as SGHKS and CDR2 as YYEKEE (reference sequence). V shed 4 bases and J 4 bases; nucleotides not matched to a gene: 8. The CDR3 DNA follows: TGTGCCAGCAGCCGCACGACAGGGAAGAATCAGCCCCAGCATTTT. Translation gives CASSRTTGKNQPQHF.

This clonotype was seen a handful of times. V usage is TRBV7-9 and J usage is TRBJ1-1; D is unclear. Between the trimmed V and J ends, which lost 1 base and 7 bases, there was a span of 16 bases. The CDR3 consists of 15 residues. Germline CDR1 and CDR2: SEHNR and FQNEAQ (reference sequence). The CDR3 sequence is CASSLGPPPVVEAFF. The CDR3 region has the DNA TGTGCCAGCAGCTTAGGCCCGCCCCCAGTCGTTGAAGCTTTCTTT.

The chain links TRBV7-2 to TRBJ1-2, with D maybe TRBD1 (5 bases). The CDR3 has 11 residues. The ends were cut back, 3 bases at V and 13 bases at J, with 12 bases in the middle. Per germline, CDR1 SGHTA and CDR2 FQGNSA. The CDR3 bases are TGTGCCAGCAGCTTGTTGTGGGGCCCCACCTTC. Translating it yields CASSLLWGPTF.

This clonotype occurred a few times. The chain carries TRBV7-2 and TRBJ2-3; a weak D match, TRBD1 (5 bases). Germline V CDR1 and CDR2: SGHTA, FQGNSA. This CDR3 contains 14 residues. The V and J ends lost 4 bases and 12 bases respectively, with 20 bases between them. DNA for the CDR3: TGTGCCAGCAGCTCGCCCCGACAGCGATTTGACCAGTATTTT. Translating it yields CASSSPRQRFDQYF. Looking up the rest from reference TRBV7-2 and TRBJ2-3 gives the full variable domain: GAGVSQSPSNKVTEKGKDVELRCDPISGHTALYWYRQSLGQGLEFLIYFQGNSAPDKSGLPSDRFSAERTGGSVSTLTIQRTQQEDSAVYLCASSSPRQRFDQYFGPGTRLTVL.

This clonotype showed up just a few times. The chain joins TRBV5-1 to TRBJ2-3; the match to TRBD2 covers 8 bases. The CDR3 covers 16 residues. V was clipped by 5 bases and J by 2 bases; unmatched bases: 10. Germline V gives CDR1 SGHRS, CDR2 YFSETQ. The CDR3 spells CASSPIVAGNTDTQYF. CDR3 in DNA: TGCGCCAGCAGTCCAATAGTAGCGGGGAACACAGATACGCAGTATTTT. Variable domain in full (rest from reference TRBV5-1 and TRBJ2-3): KAGVTQTPRYLIKTRGQQVTLSCSPISGHRSVSWYQQTPGQGLQFLFEYFSETQRNKGNFPGRFSGRQFSNSRSEMNVSTLELGDSALYLCASSPIVAGNTDTQYFGPGTRLTVL.

This clonotype has at least ten counts. In nucleotides, the CDR3 is TGCAGCGTTGTGGACAGGAACACCGGGGAGCTGTTTTTT. It codes for CSVVDRNTGELFF. The chain has TRBV29-1 and TRBJ2-2; D is possibly TRBD1 (6 bases). Looked up from germline, CDR1 is SQVTM and CDR2 is ANQGSEA. The CDR3 sequence is 13 residues long. Trimming left V 4 bases short and J 1 base short, with 7 bases between.

This clonotype was seen a few times. This chain uses TRBV7-9 with TRBJ1-5, with 8 nucleotides matching TRBD1. The V gene end was trimmed by 8 bases and the J gene end by 1 base; junction bases not matched to a gene: 16. The CDR3 runs to 18 residues. From germline, CDR1 is SEHNR and CDR2 FQNEAQ (reference sequence). The CDR3 here is CASDSGTGPNRSNQPQHF. The CDR3 DNA sequence: TGTGCCAGCGACTCCGGGACAGGCCCAAATAGAAGCAATCAGCCCCAGCATTTT.